This entry is about one T cell receptor beta chain. Its antigen is unidentified. Primers: 52 TRBV forward and 13 TRBJ reverse. Sequencing used immunoSEQ multiplex PCR; TCRdb keeps in-frame clones, though not all of them. The sample gives 10,000 or so clones, approximately 87% of which show up once; about 10% is in the top ten. All CD3G-deficient patients showed autoimmunity, more severe in two. Trimming removed 3 bases at V and 1 base at J, with 7 bases between. CDR1 MDHEN and CDR2 SYDVKM come from the germline V gene. This CDR3 spans 13 amino acids. The data belong to a study of regulatory T cells. General study findings and limits: Control CD8+ cells showed a nonsignificant trend toward higher Shannon entropy than patient CD8+ cells. In patients, unique TRB V-J pairs were restricted and V/J usage skewed, especially in Tregs.

The rearrangement links TRBV28 to TRBJ2-7, with D perhaps TRBD1 (6 bases). This TCR derives from a person under 35 with CD3G deficiency. The sample taken for sequencing was CD8+ T cells sorted from blood. As DNA, the CDR3 is TGTGCCAGCAGTTTGGACAGTTCCTACGAGCAGTACTTC. Its translation: CASSLDSSYEQYF.